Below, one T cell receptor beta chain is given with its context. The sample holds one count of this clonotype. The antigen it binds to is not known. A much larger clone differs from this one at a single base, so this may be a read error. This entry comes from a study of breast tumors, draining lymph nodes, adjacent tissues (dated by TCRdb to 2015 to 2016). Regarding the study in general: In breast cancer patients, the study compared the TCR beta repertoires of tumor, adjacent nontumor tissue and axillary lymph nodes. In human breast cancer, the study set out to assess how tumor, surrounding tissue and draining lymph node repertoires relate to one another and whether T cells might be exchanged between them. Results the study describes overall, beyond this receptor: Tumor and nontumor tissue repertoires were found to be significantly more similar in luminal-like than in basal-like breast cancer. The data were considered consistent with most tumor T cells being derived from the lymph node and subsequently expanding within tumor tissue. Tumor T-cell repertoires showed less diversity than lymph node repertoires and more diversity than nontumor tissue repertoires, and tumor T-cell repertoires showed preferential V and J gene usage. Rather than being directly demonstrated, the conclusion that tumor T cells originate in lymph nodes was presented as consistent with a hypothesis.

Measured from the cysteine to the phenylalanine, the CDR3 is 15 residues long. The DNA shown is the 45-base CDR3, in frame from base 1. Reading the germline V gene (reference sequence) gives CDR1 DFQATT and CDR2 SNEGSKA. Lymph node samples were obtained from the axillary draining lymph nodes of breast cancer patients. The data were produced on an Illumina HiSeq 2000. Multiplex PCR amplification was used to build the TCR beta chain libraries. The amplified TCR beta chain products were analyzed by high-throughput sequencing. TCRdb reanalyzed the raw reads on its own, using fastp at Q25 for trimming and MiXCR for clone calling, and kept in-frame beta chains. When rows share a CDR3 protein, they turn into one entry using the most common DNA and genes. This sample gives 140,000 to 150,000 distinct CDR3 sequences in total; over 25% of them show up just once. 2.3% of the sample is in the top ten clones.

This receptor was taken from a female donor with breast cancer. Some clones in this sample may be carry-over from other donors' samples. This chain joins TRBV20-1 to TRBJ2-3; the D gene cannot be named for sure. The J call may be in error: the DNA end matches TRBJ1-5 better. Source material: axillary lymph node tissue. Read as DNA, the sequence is TGCAGTGCTAGAGATCTGAGCAGCCTTTCCCATCCGCAGCATTTT. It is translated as CSARDLSSLSHPQHF.